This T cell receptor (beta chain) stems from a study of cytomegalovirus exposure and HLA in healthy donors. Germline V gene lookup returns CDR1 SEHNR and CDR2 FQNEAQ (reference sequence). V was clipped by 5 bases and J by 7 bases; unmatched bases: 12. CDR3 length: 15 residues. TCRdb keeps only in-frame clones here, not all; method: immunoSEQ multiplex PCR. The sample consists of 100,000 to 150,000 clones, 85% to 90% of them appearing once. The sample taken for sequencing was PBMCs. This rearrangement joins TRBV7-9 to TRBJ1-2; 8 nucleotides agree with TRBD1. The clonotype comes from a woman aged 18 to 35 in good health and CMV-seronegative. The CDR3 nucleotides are TGTGCCAGCAGCACCCGGAGTGGACAGGGAGGTGGCTACACCTTC. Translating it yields CASSTRSGQGGGYTF. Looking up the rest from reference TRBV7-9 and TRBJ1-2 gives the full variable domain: DTGVSQNPRHKITKRGQNVTFRCDPISEHNRLYWYRQTLGQGPEFLTYFQNEAQLEKSRLLSDRFSAERPKGSFSTLEIQRTEQGDSAMYLCASSTRSGQGGGYTFGSGTRLTVV.